What follows describes a single T cell receptor (beta chain). This table comes from immunoSEQ multiplex PCR, and its TCRdb copy is limited to in-frame clones, with some not included. This sample has under 200,000 clones, with approximately 94% found just once. This sample was included in a study of OX40 agonist ivuxolimab in advanced cancers. V shed 5 bases and J 5 bases; nucleotides not matched to a gene: 8. The CDR3 covers 15 residues. Germline CDR1 is SGHRS and CDR2 is YFSETQ. This rearrangement joins TRBV5-1 to TRBJ1-2, with 11 bases that match TRBD1. Sequencing used CD4+ or CD8+ T cells sorted from blood, obtained in a trial of the OX40 agonist ivuxolimab. The sequence came from an adult with an advanced solid tumor such as melanoma, head and neck, liver or kidney cancer. CDR3 sequence reads: CASSPGQGAWYGYTF. Here the CDR3 DNA reads TGCGCCAGCAGTCCCGGACAGGGGGCTTGGTATGGCTACACCTTC.